These 5 T cell receptor beta chains were sequenced from one sample in a study of shared clonotypes between healthy human individuals. The assay was immunoSEQ multiplex PCR, and TCRdb's table has in-frame clones only and misses some. The data contain under 2,500,000 clones, roughly 95% of them singletons. Sequencing was performed on naive CD4+ T cells sorted from blood. Subset defined: CD45RA+ positively selected. All receptors derive from a man between 18 and 29 years old in good health.

The CDR3 DNA reads as TGTGCCAGCAGTGACCGGATAGCGAGGGGGCTAGGGACCCAGTACTTC. Residues: CASSDRIARGLGTQYF. The chain joins TRBV2 to TRBJ2-5; 7 nucleotides line up with TRBD1. Germline CDR1 and CDR2: SNHLY and FYNNEI. This CDR3 has 16 residues. Trimming took 3 bases from V and 7 from J; bases not matched to a gene: 14. The full variable domain, with the rest looked up from reference TRBV2 and TRBJ2-5, is EPEVTQTPSHQVTQMGQEVILRCVPISNHLYFYWYRQILGQKVEFLVSFYNNEISEKSEIFDDQFSVERPDGSNFTLKIRSTKLEDSAMYFCASSDRIARGLGTQYFGPGTRLLVL.

The chain couples TRBV6-5 to TRBJ1-2; D is undetermined. The CDR3 covers 13 residues. V shed 5 bases and J shed 5 bases, with 12 bases lying between them. Germline V gives CDR1 MNHEY, CDR2 SVGAGI. The CDR3 nucleotides read TGTGCCAGCAGTGAAGGAGCCCTTTATGGCTACACCTTC. Residues: CASSEGALYGYTF.

The chain employs TRBV2 and TRBJ1-2; 9 positions agree with TRBD1. The CDR3 spans 15 residues. Germline-derived CDR1 and CDR2 are SNHLY and FYNNEI. V was pared by 4 bases and J by 6 bases, with 9 bases of the junction left unmatched. CDR3 nucleotide sequence: TGTGCCAGCAGTGTAATTTTCGGGACAGGGAATGGCTACACCTTC. The encoded protein is CASSVIFGTGNGYTF.

The chain recombines TRBV5-6 with TRBJ2-7; D is perhaps TRBD2 (6 bases). The CDR3 is 11 amino acids. V was shortened by 5 bases and J by 7 bases, with 10 bases between the two germline ends. Germline lookup yields CDR1 SGHDT and CDR2 YYEEEE. The CDR3, as DNA: TGTGCCAGCAGTCAGAGCGGGGAGCAGTACTTC. Encoded protein: CASSQSGEQYF. The variable domain in full, with the rest retrieved from reference TRBV5-6 and TRBJ2-7, is DAGVTQSPTHLIKTRGQQVTLRCSPKSGHDTVSWYQQALGQGPQFIFQYYEEEERQRGNFPDRFSGHQFPNYSSELNVNALLLGDSALYLCASSQSGEQYFGPGTRLTVT.

The chain recombines TRBV5-6 with TRBJ2-7; tentative D call: TRBD1 (6 bases). CDR1 is SGHDT, CDR2 YYEEEE, per germline. Trimming stripped 2 bases from V and 0 bases from J, with 9 bases between. The CDR3 runs 14 residues. CDR3 residues: CASSLTGPSYEQYF. In DNA, the CDR3 is TGTGCCAGCAGCTTAACAGGGCCCTCCTACGAGCAGTACTTC.